The 22 T cell receptor beta chains presented below share a single source sample, sequenced in a study of blood T cell repertoires in COVID-19. The table came from immunoSEQ multiplex PCR; TCRdb's copy has only in-frame clones and leaves some out. The sample carries some 490,000 clones, 75% to 90% recorded once. The sample comprised PBMCs or T cells enriched from blood (not recorded which). These TCRs come from a woman aged 55-75 years who had recovered from COVID-19.

The rearrangement joins TRBV24-1 to TRBJ2-1; tentatively, D is TRBD1 (5 bases). The V gene's germline CDR1 is KGHDR and CDR2 SFDVKD. CDR3 length: 16 residues. With 3 bases removed from V and 0 bases from J, the gap between germline ends came to 11 bases. The DNA of the CDR3 is TGTGCCACCAGTGATATGGGGCGAAGCTCCTACAATGAGCAGTTCTTC. It encodes CATSDMGRSSYNEQFF.

This chain joins TRBV11-2 and TRBJ2-5, with D possibly being TRBD1 (5 bases). Germline CDR1 and CDR2: SGHAT and FQNNGV. V was trimmed by 2 bases and J by 4 bases, leaving 8 bases between them. The CDR3 has 13 amino acids. The DNA of the CDR3 is TGTGCCAGCAGCTTATTCAGGGTAGAGACCCAGTACTTC. It translates to CASSLFRVETQYF.

V usage is TRBV10-3 and J usage is TRBJ2-1, with 7 bases aligning to TRBD1. The CDR3 is 14 amino acids. Trimming cost V 3 bases and J 2 bases; bases outside gene matches: 1. Germline assignment: CDR1 ENHRY and CDR2 SYGVKD. The CDR3 sequence: CAISDRGTYNEQFF. CDR3 nucleotides: TGTGCCATCAGTGACAGGGGGACCTACAATGAGCAGTTCTTC.

The CDR3, as DNA: TGTGCCAGCAGCTTGGCGGGTTACACCGGGGAGCTGTTTTTT. This encodes CASSLAGYTGELFF. The chain has TRBV5-6 and TRBJ2-2; no clear D. Trimming pared 0 bases from V and 3 bases from J, leaving 6 bases between. This CDR3 spans 14 amino acids. Germline V gene sequence: CDR1 SGHDT, CDR2 YYEEEE.

In this sample, this clone turned up once. The rearrangement joins TRBV6-1 to TRBJ2-6; D is perhaps TRBD1 (6 bases). The CDR3 runs 13 residues. Germline V lookup: CDR1 MNHNS, CDR2 SASEGT. V was pared by 2 bases and J by 8 bases, with 7 bases between. The CDR3 sequence: CASSERGTNVLTF. CDR3 DNA sequence: TGTGCCAGCAGTGAAAGGGGGACCAACGTCCTGACTTTC.

The V call is TRBV28, the J call TRBJ1-2; D is possibly TRBD1 (5 bases). Trimming pared 5 bases from V and 8 bases from J, leaving 18 bases between. Germline V lookup: CDR1 MDHEN, CDR2 SYDVKM. The CDR3 has 14 amino acids. The CDR3, as DNA: TGTGCCAGCAGTCCCCGAGGGACTACCTACGGCTACACCTTC. It encodes CASSPRGTTYGYTF.

The chain uses TRBV6-5 and TRBJ2-1; possible D gene TRBD2, 7 bases. Germline CDR1 is MNHEY and CDR2 is SVGAGI. V lost 7 bases, J lost 9 bases, and 22 bases lay in between. The CDR3 extends over 15 amino acids. CDR3 in DNA: TGTGCCAGCACGGGGGGCAGGGTTCCCGGAGGTGAGCAGTTCTTC. The encoded protein is CASTGGRVPGGEQFF.

The chain has TRBV5-1 and TRBJ1-3; 11 nucleotides line up with TRBD1. Germline-derived CDR1 and CDR2 are SGHRS and YFSETQ. Trimming cost V 1 base and J 4 bases; bases outside gene matches: 13. There are 19 residues in the CDR3. The CDR3 nucleotides read TGCGCCAGCAGCTTGCCAACCGGGACAGGGGGACTTGGAGGAAACACCATATATTTT. It specifies CASSLPTGTGGLGGNTIYF.

The chain recombines TRBV24-1 with TRBJ1-1, with 8 bases identical to TRBD1. Per germline, CDR1 KGHDR and CDR2 SFDVKD. Trimming at V came to 4 bases and at J to 6 bases, leaving 6 bases not matched to a gene. The CDR3 is 14 residues long. The CDR3 here is CATSEHGQGAEAFF. DNA of the CDR3: TGTGCCACCAGTGAGCACGGACAGGGAGCTGAAGCTTTCTTT.

The chain joins TRBV12-3 or TRBV12-4 to TRBJ1-6; D perhaps matches TRBD1 (5 bases). Trimming removed 8 bases at V and 10 bases at J, with 15 bases between. The CDR3 sequence is 13 residues long. This CDR3 is CASLGGVGSPLHF. For the CDR3, the DNA is TGTGCCAGCCTGGGGGGGGTCGGATCACCCCTCCACTTT.

J is TRBJ1-6 and V is TRBV27, with 8 bases fitting TRBD1. CDR1 and CDR2 from the germline V gene are MNHEY and SMNVEV (reference sequence). The length of the CDR3 is 14 residues. V shed 8 bases, J shed 13 bases, and the junction held 13 bases outside the gene matches. The CDR3 here is CASGRDRPGEPLHF. CDR3 coding DNA: TGTGCCAGCGGAAGGGACAGGCCAGGGGAGCCCCTCCACTTT.

The chain couples TRBV5-1 to TRBJ2-1; 9 bases agree with TRBD1. J lost 5 bases, V lost 6 bases, and 9 bases had no gene match. The CDR3 consists of 15 residues. The germline V gene encodes CDR1 SGHRS and CDR2 YFSETQ. The CDR3 DNA is TGCGCCAGCAAGATCGGGACAGGGCCCAACAATGAGCAGTTCTTC. Translation gives CASKIGTGPNNEQFF. The full variable domain, in which reference TRBV5-1 and TRBJ2-1 provide the parts outside the CDR3, is KAGVTQTPRYLIKTRGQQVTLSCSPISGHRSVSWYQQTPGQGLQFLFEYFSETQRNKGNFPGRFSGRQFSNSRSEMNVSTLELGDSALYLCASKIGTGPNNEQFFGPGTRLTVL.

The chain is built from TRBV15 and TRBJ1-5; 9 nucleotides align to TRBD1. The ends lost 9 bases at V and 4 bases at J; junction bases unmatched: 4. CDR3 size: 13 residues. The V gene's germline CDR1 is LNHNV and CDR2 YYDKDF (reference sequence). In DNA form, the CDR3 reads TGTGCCACGGGAGACAGGGGGAATCAGCCCCAGCATTTT. Its protein is CATGDRGNQPQHF.

This chain connects TRBV24-1 to TRBJ2-5; 8 bases are a match to TRBD1. CDR1 and CDR2 (germline): KGHDR, SFDVKD. V was pared by 5 bases and J by 1 base, with 8 bases of the junction left unmatched. This CDR3 region has 16 residues. CDR3 nucleotide sequence: TGTGCCACCAGTGGGAAAGGGACAGGCCTCCAAGAGACCCAGTACTTC. Encoded protein: CATSGKGTGLQETQYF.

This chain connects TRBV4-1 to TRBJ2-3, with D unclear. Trimming removed 3 bases from V and 2 bases from J, with 6 bases in between. CDR1 MGHRA and CDR2 YSYEKL come from the germline V gene. CDR3 length: 13 amino acids. This CDR3 is CASSQSYTDTQYF. Here the CDR3 DNA reads TGCGCCAGCAGCCAGAGTTACACAGATACGCAGTATTTT.

This clone was seen more than once but under ten times. V is TRBV6-5 and J is TRBJ1-1; 10 nucleotides line up with TRBD1. This CDR3 comprises 14 residues. Germline values: CDR1 MNHEY, CDR2 SVGAGI. V lost 5 bases, J lost 7 bases, and 7 bases stayed unmatched. Here the CDR3 reads CASSLAGTGVEAFF. The DNA of the CDR3 is TGTGCCAGCAGTCTCGCAGGGACAGGGGTTGAAGCTTTCTTT.

Concerning this clone itself: Other DNA sequences from this sample encode an identical CDR3 as well. This chain connects TRBV12-3 or TRBV12-4 to TRBJ1-1; possibly TRBD1 for D (6 bases). The CDR3 loop spans 13 amino acids. The V gene lost 5 bases and the J gene lost 2 bases, with 9 bases spanning the gap. CDR3 residues: CASSPRGNTEAFF. CDR3 DNA: TGTGCCAGCAGTCCCAGGGGTAACACTGAAGCTTTCTTT.

The chain links TRBV6-6 to TRBJ2-7; a possible D gene is TRBD2 (6 bases). V was pared by 3 bases and J by 5 bases, with 17 bases between. The germline gives CDR1 MNHNY, CDR2 SVGAGI (reference sequence). This CDR3 is 15 amino acids long. This CDR3 is CASSYRAREVDEQYF. The CDR3 bases are TGTGCCAGCAGTTATCGGGCCAGGGAGGTCGACGAGCAGTACTTC.

This sequence joins TRBV21-1 and TRBJ1-1; the table names TRBD1, a call not compared with the DNA. TRBV21-1 is termed a pseudogene. The CDR3 totals 14 residues. The CDR3 spells CASSEGWGRAEAFF. Written as DNA, the CDR3 is TGTGCCAGCAGCGAAGGGTGGGGCAGAGCTGAAGCTTTCTTT.

Only a few counts were recorded for this clone. CDR3 loop: CASGLVGDNENQPQHF. Written as DNA, the CDR3 is TGTGCTAGTGGTTTGGTAGGAGATAATGAAAATCAGCCCCAGCATTTT. This chain uses TRBV12-5 with TRBJ1-5; D is uncertain. The CDR3 has 16 amino acids. Germline assignment: CDR1 LGHNT and CDR2 FRNRAP. Trimming pared 0 bases from V and 4 bases from J, leaving 13 bases between.

V gene TRBV6-1 combines with J gene TRBJ1-3; the match to TRBD1 covers 7 bases. This CDR3 spans 17 amino acids. With 4 bases clipped from V and 0 bases from J, the junction kept 9 bases outside the gene matches. Germline V lookup: CDR1 MNHNS, CDR2 SASEGT. The CDR3 bases are TGTGCCAGCAGTGCTCAGACCAGGGGGAACTCTGGAAACACCATATATTTT. It yields the protein CASSAQTRGNSGNTIYF.

V usage is TRBV10-3 and J usage is TRBJ1-5; 7 bases map to TRBD1. The CDR3 sequence is 18 residues long. The ends lost 0 bases at V and 5 bases at J; junction bases unmatched: 13. Germline CDR1 and CDR2: ENHRY and SYGVKD. The chain's CDR3 is CAISESKVSGTVDQPQHF. Here the CDR3 DNA reads TGTGCCATCAGTGAGTCGAAGGTTAGTGGGACAGTCGATCAGCCCCAGCATTTT.